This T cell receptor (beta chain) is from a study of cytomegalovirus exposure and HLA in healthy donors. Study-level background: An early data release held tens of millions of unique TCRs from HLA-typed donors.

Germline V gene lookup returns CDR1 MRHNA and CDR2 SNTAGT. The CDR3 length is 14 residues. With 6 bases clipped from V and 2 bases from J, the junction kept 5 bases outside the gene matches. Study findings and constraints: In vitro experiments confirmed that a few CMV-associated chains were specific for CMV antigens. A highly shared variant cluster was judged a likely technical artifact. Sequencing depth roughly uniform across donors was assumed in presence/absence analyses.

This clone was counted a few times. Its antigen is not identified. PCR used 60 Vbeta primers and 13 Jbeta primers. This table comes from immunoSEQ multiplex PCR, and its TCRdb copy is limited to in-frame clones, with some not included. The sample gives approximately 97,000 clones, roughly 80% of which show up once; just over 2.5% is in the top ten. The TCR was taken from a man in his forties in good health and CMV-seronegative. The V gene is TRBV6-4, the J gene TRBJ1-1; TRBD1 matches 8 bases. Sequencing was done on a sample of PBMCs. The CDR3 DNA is TGTGCCAGCAGCCCGGGACAGGCTAACACTGAAGCTTTCTTT. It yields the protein CASSPGQANTEAFF.